Listed below are T cell receptor beta chains from one sample, sequenced in a study of OX40 agonist ivuxolimab in advanced cancers. The protocol was immunoSEQ multiplex PCR, while the TCRdb copy is restricted to in-frame clones and leaves out a portion. The repertoire holds tens of thousands of clones, about 85% seen once, with around 1.8% in the top ten. This material consisted of CD4+ or CD8+ T cells sorted from blood, taken in a trial of the OX40 agonist ivuxolimab. These receptors came from an adult with an advanced solid tumor such as melanoma, head and neck, liver or kidney cancer. Each CDR3 is given with its conserved first and last residue. D genes are given only for firm matches.

>TRBV19|.|TRBJ1-5
CASKNRPSNQPQHF
>TRBV6-6|.|TRBJ1-2
CASTRETNYGYTF
>TRBV25-1|.|TRBJ2-4
CASSETAKNIQYF
>TRBV4-3|.|TRBJ1-1
CASSQAFAYEAFF
>TRBV7-6|.|TRBJ2-3
CASSLLTAIPRDTQYF
>TRBV5-1|TRBD1|TRBJ1-2
CASSPWTGVANYGYTF
>TRBV9|.|TRBJ2-2
CASSVVRGSGELFF
>TRBV7-8|TRBD1|TRBJ2-7
CASSPGDRGYSYEQYF
>TRBV10-3|.|TRBJ2-5
CAIRGDRDQEGTQYF
>TRBV2|TRBD1|TRBJ1-5
CASRPTTGGNQPQHF
>TRBV27|TRBD1|TRBJ2-7
CASSSALTPGGWYEQYF
>TRBV19|TRBD2|TRBJ2-3
CASGPLLAGGTDTQYF
>TRBV11-3|.|TRBJ2-2
CASSSRRGGTGELFF
>TRBV30|.|TRBJ1-1
CAWSKSADTEAFF
>TRBV25-1|.|TRBJ1-1
CASSSLGGSNTEAFF
>TRBV18|TRBD1|TRBJ1-4
CASSLDRGSEKLFF
>TRBV6-5|.|TRBJ1-2
CASSRAGLNYGYTF
>TRBV28|.|TRBJ1-6
CASTILGMGSLHF
>TRBV7-9|.|TRBJ2-3
CASSGRPRDTYSTDTQYF
>TRBV6-1|.|TRBJ1-1
CASSVGVMNTEAFF
>TRBV7-6|.|TRBJ1-4
CASSVRGPNEKLFF
>TRBV4-1|.|TRBJ2-1
CASSIGRAPSVYEQFF
>TRBV6-1|.|TRBJ2-5
CASRPSWAPQETQYF
>TRBV11-2|TRBD2|TRBJ2-1
CASSLDPGLALQNYNEQFF
>TRBV7-2|.|TRBJ1-2
CASSLARGSHYGYTF